This TCR beta chain emerged from a study of regulatory T cells in long-lasting Graves disease. This CDR3 is built from 12 residues. Germline V lookup: CDR1 SGHTA, CDR2 FQGNSA. Deletions cut 8 bases from V and 8 bases from J, with 15 bases between. Time point given: newly diagnosed GD, antithyroid drugs for less than 3 months. Isolated PBMC RNA provided the starting material for the TCR library. Peripheral blood, at nine milliliters, went into EDTA tubes. As for this clonotype: The target antigen is unknown.

Study-level results: Patients whose Graves' disease persisted exhibited lower TCR diversity than those newly diagnosed.

Building the TCR beta libraries relied on iRepertoire HTBI primers, and CDR3 regions underwent Arm-PCR. From the multiplex PCR reads, TCRdb called clonotypes with MiXCR, one entry per CDR3 protein. The sample records approximately 360,000 distinct CDR3 sequences, approximately 12% being singletons. The sample also formed part of further work on T cells in Graves' hyperthyroidism and ophthalmopathy. That report adds: The model predicted ophthalmopathy a median about 6.6 months before onset.

Sample: peripheral blood mononuclear cells (PBMCs), taken at new diagnosis, from a patient treated with antithyroid drugs. The TCR originated in a woman aged 18 to 35 with Graves disease. The chain is built from TRBV7-2 and TRBJ1-2; maybe TRBD1 (6 bases). CDR3 DNA: TGTGCCAGCGGCGAACAGGGAAGGGGCTACACCTTC. It specifies CASGEQGRGYTF.